What follows are 10 T cell receptor beta chains derived from one specimen sequenced in a study of T cells in Graves' hyperthyroidism and ophthalmopathy. It was RNA transcripts that yielded the amplified TCR beta CDR3 regions. The HTBI primer set drove a first-round RT-PCR of the TCR CDR3. TCRdb independently ran MiXCR on the multiplex PCR reads; one entry per CDR3 protein. In the table there are around 500,000 distinct CDR3 sequences, approximately 15% of which are singletons. Sequencing was performed on blood. These receptors came from a young woman with Graves' hyperthyroidism.

This chain joins TRBV5-6 and TRBJ2-2, with D perhaps matching TRBD1 or TRBD2 (6 bases each). This CDR3 spans 15 amino acids. CDR1 is SGHDT, CDR2 YYEEEE, per germline. V shed 4 bases and J shed 6 bases, with 16 bases lying between them. DNA of the CDR3: TGTGCCAGCAGCCGTATTCCTCGGGGGCCCGGGGAGCTGTTTTTT. It encodes CASSRIPRGPGELFF.

This clonotype was seen many times. The chain links TRBV12-3 or TRBV12-4 to TRBJ1-6; 8 bases agree with TRBD1. The ends lost 2 bases at V and 9 bases at J; junction bases unmatched: 6. The CDR3 contains 15 residues. CDR3 in amino acids: CASSLRDRLSSPLHF. In nucleotides, the CDR3 is TGTGCCAGCAGTTTAAGGGACAGGCTTAGTTCACCCCTCCACTTT.

This clonotype was seen many times. This chain joins TRBV11-3 and TRBJ2-2, with D possibly matching TRBD2 (6 bases). The germline V gene has CDR1 SGHNT and CDR2 YENEEA. CDR3 size: 16 residues. Trimming removed 4 bases at V and 2 bases at J, with 14 bases between. CDR3 sequence (DNA): TGTGCCAGCAGCTCGTGGAGGGGCAGTAACACCGGGGAGCTGTTTTTT. It yields the protein CASSSWRGSNTGELFF.

The genes are TRBV27 and TRBJ2-7, with a weak D call TRBD2 (6 bases). Germline V gene lookup returns CDR1 MNHEY and CDR2 SMNVEV (reference sequence). This CDR3 spans 14 amino acids. The CDR3 loop is CDSSSRLGYYEQYV. For the CDR3, the DNA is TGTGACAGCAGTTCAAGACTAGGATACTACGAGCAGTACGTC.

There are many counts of this clonotype. This sequence joins TRBV30 and TRBJ1-2, with a possible D match to TRBD1 (6 bases). This CDR3 has 13 residues. V dropped 5 bases and J dropped 8 bases, with 18 bases sitting between them. Germline lookup yields CDR1 GTSNPN and CDR2 SVGIG (reference sequence). The CDR3 DNA sequence: TGTGCCTGGGGGCTTCGACAGGAAGGCGGCTACACCTTC. Its protein product is CAWGLRQEGGYTF.

This clonotype was seen at least ten times. The gene calls are TRBV6-1 and TRBJ1-1; D is perhaps TRBD1 (6 bases). The CDR3 has 16 residues. Germline V gene data show CDR1 as MNHNS and CDR2 as SASEGT. The V end was cut by 5 bases, the J end by 1 base, with 17 bases between. The CDR3 protein is CASSFLRGYANTEAFF. The CDR3 coding sequence is TGTGCCAGCAGTTTCCTCAGGGGCTACGCGAACACTGAAGCTTTCTTT.

This clonotype was recorded at least ten times. The genes are TRBV10-3 and TRBJ2-3; TRBD2 is a possible D gene (5 bases). CDR1 is ENHRY, CDR2 SYGVKD, per germline. The CDR3 runs 13 residues. The V end lost 8 bases, the J end lost 3 bases, and 12 bases lay between the germline ends. CDR3 sequence: CAIAPGTTDTQYF. CDR3 nucleotide sequence: TGTGCCATCGCCCCGGGAACTACAGATACGCAGTATTTT.

This clonotype was seen only a few times. This chain connects TRBV5-5 to TRBJ2-7; D is perhaps TRBD1 or TRBD2 (5 bases each). V was trimmed by 4 bases and J by 4 bases, leaving 15 bases between them. Germline CDR1 SGHKS, CDR2 YYEKEE (reference sequence). The CDR3 has 14 residues. The CDR3 nucleotides are TGTGCCAGCAGCCTCCCCCCGGGGCCGTACGAGCAGTACTTC. Translating it yields CASSLPPGPYEQYF.

This clonotype appeared many times. This rearrangement joins TRBV27 to TRBJ1-4, with TRBD1 as a possible D gene (6 bases). The length of the CDR3 is 16 residues. Trimming left V 2 bases short and J 9 bases short, with 19 bases between. Per germline, CDR1 MNHEY and CDR2 SMNVEV (reference sequence). CDR3 bases: TGTGCCAGCAGTTTAGGGAGACAGGAGCCACAGAAAAAACTGTTTTTT. Protein: CASSLGRQEPQKKLFF.

The CDR3 sequence is CASSLGQGDYEQYF. Here the CDR3 DNA reads TGTGCCAGCAGCTTAGGACAGGGGGACTACGAGCAGTACTTC. The chain combines TRBV11-3 with TRBJ2-7; TRBD1 agrees at 9 bases. V lost 1 base and J lost 3; bases outside the gene matches: 1. The germline gives CDR1 SGHNT, CDR2 YENEEA. The CDR3 is 14 residues long.